Following are 15 T cell receptor beta chains from one sample sequenced in a study of low-dose radiotherapy and immunotherapy resistance in tumors (dated by TCRdb to the early 2020s). The intended sense of this specimen's time point label: after trial treatment. The treatment or condition label of this sample denotes: LDRT plus nivolumab, ipilimumab, low-dose cyclophosphamide and aspirin (RACIN trial). Instrument used: Illumina HiSeq 2500. First-strand cDNA was synthesized using Superscript III and a set of TRAV- and TRBV-specific primers, so that both TCRalpha and TCRbeta chains were covered. TCRs were amplified with Phusion for approximately 18 PCR cycles, with a constant-region primer paired with the adapter attached to the V primers. Using fastp at Q25 and MiXCR, TCRdb reprocessed the public reads and kept productive beta chains. Rows with one shared CDR3 protein collapse into an entry with the most common genes and DNA. Counted in this sample were approximately 80,000 distinct CDR3 sequences; around 17% of them appeared once. Of the sample, approximately 1.5% falls within the top ten clones.

Sequences were derived from PBMCs, sampled after low-dose radiotherapy plus immunotherapy. These receptors all stem from a male donor with prostate cancer.

This clonotype was observed a single time. The chain joins TRBV10-3 to TRBJ1-2, with D uncertain. The ends were cut back, 4 bases at V and 4 bases at J, with 10 bases in the middle. Germline V gene lookup returns CDR1 ENHRY and CDR2 SYGVKD. There are 13 residues in the CDR3. CDR3 amino acids: CAISGDSLYGYTF. The CDR3 DNA follows: TGTGCCATCAGTGGCGACTCCCTCTATGGCTACACCTTC.

The sample holds many counts of this clonotype. The chain has TRBV20-1 and TRBJ2-1; 9 bases map to TRBD1. CDR1 and CDR2 from the germline V gene are DFQATT and SNEGSKA (reference sequence). The CDR3 is made up of 16 amino acids. V lost 0 bases, J lost 2 bases, and 5 bases stayed unmatched. DNA for the CDR3: TGCAGTGCTAGAGAGGAACAGGGGGCACCCTACAATGAGCAGTTCTTC. This codes for CSAREEQGAPYNEQFF.

This clonotype was observed a single time. The rearrangement links TRBV5-6 to TRBJ2-2; D tentatively reads TRBD1 or TRBD2 (5 bases each). The CDR3 extends over 13 amino acids. Germline V gene data show CDR1 as SGHDT and CDR2 as YYEEEE. Trimming left V 4 bases short and J 4 bases short, with 8 bases between. The CDR3 region has the DNA TGTGCCAGCAGCCATGGGACCACCGGGGAGCTGTTTTTT. Its translation: CASSHGTTGELFF. Full variable domain (missing parts from reference TRBV5-6 and TRBJ2-2): DAGVTQSPTHLIKTRGQQVTLRCSPKSGHDTVSWYQQALGQGPQFIFQYYEEEERQRGNFPDRFSGHQFPNYSSELNVNALLLGDSALYLCASSHGTTGELFFGEGSRLTVL.

The V gene is TRBV5-1, the J gene TRBJ1-1; D gene uncertain. Germline values: CDR1 SGHRS, CDR2 YFSETQ. CDR3 length: 14 amino acids. The ends were cut back, 4 bases at V and 3 bases at J, with 13 bases in the middle. This chain's CDR3 is CASSPMAADTEAFF. The CDR3 nucleotides read TGCGCCAGCAGCCCCATGGCGGCCGACACTGAAGCTTTCTTT.

This clonotype was counted at least ten times. The chain carries TRBV29-1 and TRBJ2-7; perhaps D is TRBD1 or TRBD2 (5 bases each). V was pared by 1 base and J by 1 base, with 11 bases between. Germline lookup yields CDR1 SQVTM and CDR2 ANQGSEA. The CDR3 runs to 14 residues. The CDR3 nucleotides are TGCAGCGTTGAAGGAGGGGCCGAATCCTACGAGCAGTACTTC. Residues: CSVEGGAESYEQYF.

This clonotype has at least ten counts. The V gene is TRBV11-3, the J gene TRBJ1-2; D is uncertain. Trimming pared 3 bases from V and 0 bases from J, leaving 17 bases between. The CDR3 consists of 17 residues. Germline loops: CDR1 SGHNT, CDR2 YENEEA. Here the CDR3 reads CASSFESDGRTNYGYTF. The CDR3 coding sequence is TGTGCCAGCAGCTTTGAATCGGACGGCAGAACTAACTATGGCTACACCTTC.

This clonotype has ten or more counts. CDR3 amino acids: CASSAQEILSGNTIYF. The CDR3 nucleotides are TGTGCCAGCTCTGCCCAGGAGATTCTCTCTGGAAACACCATATATTTT. The chain employs TRBV18 and TRBJ1-3, with D unresolved. The V and J ends lost 6 bases and 0 bases respectively, with 15 bases between them. The germline V gene has CDR1 KGHSH and CDR2 LQKENI. This CDR3 comprises 16 residues.

This clonotype has ten or more counts. The V call is TRBV18, the J call TRBJ2-5, with D uncertain. Trimming pared 1 base from V and 5 bases from J, leaving 11 bases between. This CDR3 is built from 14 residues. Germline V lookup: CDR1 KGHSH, CDR2 LQKENI. CDR3 sequence reads: CASSPRTPRETQYF. The DNA for the CDR3 is TGTGCCAGCTCACCACGGACCCCACGGGAGACCCAGTACTTC.

This clonotype has ten or more counts. J is TRBJ2-7 and V is TRBV6-2 or TRBV6-3; D perhaps matches TRBD2 (6 bases). The CDR3 extends over 14 amino acids. CDR1 is MNHEY, CDR2 SVGEGT, per germline. V was trimmed by 5 bases and J by 2 bases, leaving 13 bases between them. DNA for the CDR3: TGTGCCAGCAGTGGACTAAGCCCTACCTACGAGCAGTACTTC. Translated: CASSGLSPTYEQYF.

This clonotype has at least ten counts. The V call is TRBV7-2, the J call TRBJ2-5; 7 bases align to TRBD2. The trim removed 5 bases at V and 2 bases at J, leaving 8 bases unmatched. The CDR3 runs to 15 residues. CDR1 and CDR2 from the germline V gene are SGHTA and FQGNSA. The CDR3 here is CASSLQLALQETQYF. The CDR3 DNA reads as TGTGCCAGCAGCCTTCAACTAGCGCTTCAAGAGACCCAGTACTTC.

This clonotype was seen ten or more times. V gene TRBV7-2 combines with J gene TRBJ2-7, with 10 bases lining up with TRBD1. Unmatched junction bases numbered 7, after V lost 1 base and J lost 1 base. Germline CDR1 reads SGHTA; CDR2 reads FQGNSA. There are 17 residues in the CDR3. The CDR3 reads CASSLVGQGTYSYEQYF. CDR3 sequence (DNA): TGTGCCAGCAGCTTAGTGGGACAGGGGACGTATTCCTACGAGCAGTACTTC. The full variable domain, its missing parts supplied by reference TRBV7-2 and TRBJ2-7, is GAGVSQSPSNKVTEKGKDVELRCDPISGHTALYWYRQSLGQGLEFLIYFQGNSAPDKSGLPSDRFSAERTGGSVSTLTIQRTQQEDSAVYLCASSLVGQGTYSYEQYFGPGTRLTVT.

Ten or more counts support this clonotype. This chain links TRBV28 with TRBJ2-1; the D gene is possibly TRBD2 (5 bases). Trimming shortened V by 1 base and J by 2 bases, and 9 bases separated the two germline ends. CDR1 MDHEN and CDR2 SYDVKM come from the germline V gene. The CDR3 covers 15 residues. The chain's CDR3 is CASSLSGFAYNEQFF. CDR3 bases: TGTGCCAGCAGTTTATCGGGGTTCGCCTACAATGAGCAGTTCTTC.

Details on this clonotype: A far larger clone is off by one base, so a read error is likely. The gene calls are TRBV3-1 and TRBJ2-7; no clear D. CDR3 length equals 16 residues. The V gene's germline CDR1 is LGHDT and CDR2 YNNKEL (reference sequence). The V and J ends lost 1 base and 4 bases respectively, with 17 bases between them. This CDR3 reads CASSQGPQISIYEQYF. CDR3 DNA: TGTGCCAGCAGCCAAGGCCCCCAGATTTCAATATACGAGCAGTACTTC.

The sample holds many counts of this clonotype. The rearrangement uses TRBV5-4 and TRBJ1-3, with 7 positions matching TRBD1. The V segment lost 0 bases and the J segment 5 bases; nucleotides outside the gene matches: 8. The CDR3 is made up of 16 amino acids. From germline, CDR1 is SGHNT and CDR2 YYREEE (reference sequence). The CDR3 DNA sequence: TGTGCCAGCAGCTTGGCAGGGGGTGGGGTGAGAAACACCATATATTTT. It is translated as CASSLAGGGVRNTIYF. Complete variable domain (other parts from reference TRBV5-4 and TRBJ1-3): ETGVTQSPTHLIKTRGQQVTLRCSSQSGHNTVSWYQQALGQGPQFIFQYYREEENGRGNFPPRFSGLQFPNYSSELNVNALELDDSALYLCASSLAGGGVRNTIYFGEGSWLTVV.

This clonotype was seen only a few times. V and J are TRBV19 and TRBJ1-6, with 7 bases lining up with TRBD1. From germline, CDR1 is LNHDA and CDR2 SQIVND (reference sequence). The V and J ends lost 5 bases and 5 bases, in that order; junction bases with no gene match: 6. The CDR3 extends over 15 amino acids. CDR3 in amino acids: CASSETGQNNSPLHF. The CDR3 DNA follows: TGTGCCAGTAGTGAGACGGGACAGAATAATTCACCCCTCCACTTT.